This T cell receptor (beta chain) was recorded in a study of cytomegalovirus exposure and HLA in healthy donors. Germline V gene sequence: CDR1 MDHEN, CDR2 SYDVKM. CDR3 length: 14 residues. V gave up 4 bases and J gave up 6 bases; unmatched junction bases: 1. The PCR was carried out with 60 Vbeta primers and 13 Jbeta primers. Profiling relied on immunoSEQ multiplex PCR, and the TCRdb table lists in-frame clones only, not all of them. The sample has roughly 62,000 clones, over 60% seen once. V and J are TRBV28 and TRBJ1-4, with 11 bases lining up with TRBD1. Sample: PBMCs. The sequence was collected from a woman aged 30 to 39 in good health and CMV-seronegative. The CDR3 DNA follows: TGTGCCAGCAGTTCGGACAGGGGGCATGAAAAACTGTTTTTT. Residues: CASSSDRGHEKLFF.